This is a list of T cell receptor beta chains from one sample in a study of T cells after yellow fever vaccination. TCRdb reanalysed the 5' RACE reads using MiXCR and keeps one entry per CDR3 protein. The sample contains 340,000 or so distinct CDR3 sequences, 9.5% to 15% of which appear only once. Specimen: CD4+ T cells sorted from PBMCs, collected 15 days after the yellow fever booster vaccination. The receptors derive from a man aged 18 to 30 who received the YFV17D yellow fever vaccine. Both conserved end residues are part of each CDR3. D genes are given only for firm matches. Clone size appears in some rows only: once, few, many, or a class for an expanded clone.

j_call,d_call,v_call,clone_size,cdr3_aa,cdr3_nt
TRBJ1-4,.,TRBV4-3,.,CASSQLPPSWETNEKLFF,TGCGCCAGCAGCCAACTCCCGCCGTCATGGGAAACTAATGAAAAACTGTTTTTT
TRBJ2-2,.,TRBV12-3/TRBV12-4,.,CASTIVVGGELFF,TGTGCCAGCACCATTGTGGTAGGCGGGGAGCTGTTTTTT
TRBJ2-7,.,TRBV12-5,.,CASGPGHRSYEQYF,TGTGCTAGTGGCCCGGGTCACCGGTCCTACGAGCAGTACTTC
TRBJ2-1,TRBD2,TRBV5-1,.,CASSFGGAENEQFF,TGCGCCAGCAGCTTCGGGGGGGCCGAGAATGAGCAGTTCTTC
TRBJ2-4,TRBD2,TRBV18,few,CASPPPAGGPGTIQYF,TGTGCCAGCCCTCCCCCAGCGGGGGGACCAGGGACCATTCAGTACTTC
TRBJ1-2,TRBD1,TRBV24-1,few,CATSDADRFGGYTF,TGTGCCACCAGTGATGCGGACAGGTTCGGAGGCTACACCTTC
TRBJ2-1,TRBD2,TRBV20-1,.,CSAPLGGASGGLYNEQFF,TGCAGTGCCCCCCTGGGCGGTGCTAGCGGGGGGCTCTACAATGAGCAGTTCTTC
TRBJ2-5,.,TRBV5-4,.,CASSLDSVKQETQYF,TGTGCCAGCAGCCTAGACAGTGTAAAGCAAGAGACCCAGTACTTC
TRBJ1-1,TRBD1,TRBV12-3/TRBV12-4,few,CASSSGQGLMNTEAFF,TGTGCCAGCAGTTCCGGACAGGGGCTTATGAACACTGAAGCTTTCTTT
TRBJ1-1,.,TRBV7-6,.,CASSIGPGLNTEAFF,TGTGCCAGCAGCATTGGTCCGGGACTGAACACTGAAGCTTTCTTT
TRBJ2-2,.,TRBV7-2,.,CASSLNPAAGGAGGELFF,TGTGCCAGCAGCTTAAACCCCGCTGCAGGAGGGGCCGGCGGGGAGCTGTTTTTT
TRBJ2-3,.,TRBV5-1,.,CASSLVARTDTQYF,TGCGCCAGCAGCTTGGTGGCGCGCACAGATACGCAGTATTTT
TRBJ2-5,.,TRBV6-1,few,CASSERPQETQYF,TGTGCCAGCAGTGAACGACCACAAGAGACCCAGTACTTC
TRBJ2-7,.,TRBV6-1,.,CASSVPPLYEQYF,TGTGCCAGCAGTGTTCCACCACTCTACGAGCAGTACTTC
TRBJ2-3,.,TRBV7-9,.,CASCGYTDTQYF,TGTGCCAGCTGCGGTTACACAGATACGCAGTATTTT
TRBJ1-5,.,TRBV10-3,.,CAISDTGNGQPQHF,TGTGCCATCAGTGATACGGGTAATGGACAGCCCCAGCATTTT
TRBJ2-1,.,TRBV11-1,.,CASSLGWFRFF,TGTGCCAGCAGCTTAGGGTGGTTTCGATTCTTC
TRBJ1-2,.,TRBV6-5,.,CASSYSGGLDYGYTF,TGTGCCAGCAGTTACTCGGGGGGGCTCGACTATGGCTACACCTTC
TRBJ2-5,.,TRBV18,few,CASSPEVQETQYF,TGTGCCAGCTCACCGGAGGTACAAGAGACCCAGTACTTC
TRBJ2-1,TRBD2,TRBV28,.,CASSLNSGGHGEQFF,TGTGCCAGCAGCCTGAATAGCGGGGGGCACGGTGAGCAGTTCTTC
TRBJ1-2,.,TRBV12-3/TRBV12-4,few,CASSFRGPYYGYTF,TGTGCCAGCAGTTTCAGGGGACCCTACTATGGCTACACCTTC
TRBJ2-7,TRBD1,TRBV4-3,many,CASSQVPGQGSGEQYF,TGCGCCAGCAGCCAAGTACCGGGACAGGGGTCCGGGGAGCAGTACTTC
TRBJ2-5,.,TRBV9,.,CASSVLGGAWETQYF,TGTGCCAGCAGCGTATTAGGGGGGGCCTGGGAGACCCAGTACTTC
TRBJ1-4,.,TRBV5-1,.,CASSPRPRANEKLFF,TGCGCCAGCAGCCCGAGGCCTAGGGCTAATGAAAAACTGTTTTTT
TRBJ1-1,.,TRBV6-2/TRBV6-3,few,CASRPGWTLNTEAFF,TGTGCCAGCAGGCCAGGGTGGACCTTAAACACTGAAGCTTTCTTT
TRBJ1-2,TRBD1,TRBV4-3,.,CASSQASGQGNYGYTF,TGCGCCAGCAGCCAAGCGTCGGGACAGGGAAACTATGGCTACACCTTC
TRBJ2-1,TRBD2,TRBV20-1,.,CSGEFGTSSNEQFF,TGCAGTGGGGAGTTCGGGACTAGCAGTAATGAGCAGTTCTTC
TRBJ1-1,.,TRBV18,.,CASSPPQVQNTEAFF,TGTGCCAGCTCACCCCCCCAGGTTCAGAACACTGAAGCTTTCTTT
TRBJ1-1,.,TRBV7-2,.,CASTLNTGGEAFF,TGTGCCAGCACCCTGAATACCGGGGGAGAGGCTTTCTTT
TRBJ2-3,TRBD1,TRBV4-3,few,CASSQDLTGGDTQYF,TGCGCCAGCAGCCAAGACCTGACAGGGGGCGATACGCAGTATTTT
TRBJ1-2,.,TRBV4-3,many,CASSHQGNGYTF,TGCGCCAGCAGCCACCAGGGAAACGGCTACACCTTC
TRBJ2-7,TRBD2,TRBV6-6,.,CASKQAGEAYEQYF,TGTGCCAGCAAGCAAGCGGGGGAAGCCTACGAGCAGTACTTC